This T cell receptor beta chain comes out of a study of blood T cell repertoires in COVID-19. Overall study: Acute-phase and convalescent COVID-19 samples originated in the United States, Italy and Spain. T cells, B-cell-depleted T cells, or PBMCs supplied cDNA or gDNA.

CDR3 size: 16 residues. With V trimmed by 4 bases and J by 2 bases, 5 bases remained unmatched. Per the germline V gene, CDR1 is SGDLS and CDR2 is YYNGEE. In the source study's methods: Amplified reference gene primers provided the basis for estimating nucleated cell counts. Using immunoSEQ multiplex PCR, the repertoire was profiled, and TCRdb retains in-frame clones only, with some absent. That table supplies the V and J calls and clone size; D and trimming were determined from the DNA. The table includes around 230,000 clones, over 70% detected once. The source material was peripheral blood. This TCR was sampled from a man aged 40-55 years with acute or convalescent COVID-19. The V and J genes are TRBV9 and TRBJ2-2, with 10 bases aligning to TRBD2. The CDR3 nucleotides read TGTGCCAGCAGCCCAAGGACTAGCGGAAACACCGGGGAGCTGTTTTTT. Amino acids: CASSPRTSGNTGELFF.